The following is a TCR beta chain sequence with its context. The data stem from a study of T cell changes during pregnancy in multiple sclerosis. Between the trimmed V and J ends, which lost 4 bases and 4 bases, there was a span of 4 bases. This CDR3 has 10 residues. Germline V gene sequence: CDR1 SQVTM, CDR2 ANQGSEA. TCRdb's copy holds only in-frame clones and misses some; the assay was immunoSEQ multiplex PCR. This repertoire shows more than 55,000 clones, 90% found once; its top ten account for around 2.3%. The chain carries TRBV29-1 and TRBJ1-1; D is uncertain. This sequence originates from a female donor in good health, enrolled as a control in a pregnancy study. This specimen was peripheral blood, taken in the first trimester of pregnancy. CDR3 sequence: CSVGVTEAFF. The DNA of the CDR3 is TGCAGCGTTGGAGTCACTGAAGCTTTCTTT.